Below, one T cell receptor (beta chain) is given with its context. Its specificity is not known. Second-dose schedules of about 4 or about 12 weeks were combined. The record originates from a study of T cell responses to AZD1222 COVID-19 vaccine. Measured with immunoSEQ multiplex PCR; TCRdb has only the in-frame clones, and not every one. The repertoire holds under 110,000 clones, with more than 70% as singletons. Study-level points and caveats: Reportedly, nearly half of unique spike TCRs recognized epitopes outside B.1.351/B.1.1.7 mutations. Breadth and depth of Spike-specific TCRs rose after two AZD1222 doses.

The CDR3 consists of 14 residues. The germline V gene encodes CDR1 MNHEY and CDR2 SVGAGI. V was pared by 4 bases and J by 6 bases, with 6 bases of the junction left unmatched. This chain links TRBV6-5 with TRBJ2-3; 8 bases agree with TRBD1. The sample was peripheral blood, taken 28 days after the second AZD1222 dose. The receptor was isolated from an adult who received the AZD1222 COVID-19 vaccine. CDR3 nucleotides: TGTGCCAGCAGTTCACGACAGGGGAGGGATACGCAGTATTTT. It specifies CASSSRQGRDTQYF.